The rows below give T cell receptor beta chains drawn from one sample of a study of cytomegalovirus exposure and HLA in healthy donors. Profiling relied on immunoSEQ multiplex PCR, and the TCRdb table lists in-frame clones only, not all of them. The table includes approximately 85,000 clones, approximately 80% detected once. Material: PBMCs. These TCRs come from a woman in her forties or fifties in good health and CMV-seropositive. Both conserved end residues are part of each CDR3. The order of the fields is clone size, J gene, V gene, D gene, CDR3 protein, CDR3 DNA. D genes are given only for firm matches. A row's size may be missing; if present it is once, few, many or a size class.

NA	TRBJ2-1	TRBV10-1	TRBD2	CASSSQQSSGRRRNEQFF	TGCGCCAGCAGTTCCCAACAATCCAGCGGGAGGCGGAGGAATGAGCAGTTCTTC
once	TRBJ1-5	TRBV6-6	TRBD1	CASSYSRDRGNQPQHF	TGTGCCAGCAGTTACTCCCGGGACAGGGGGAATCAGCCCCAGCATTTT
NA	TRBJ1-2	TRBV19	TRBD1	CASSMRDSGNYGYTF	TGTGCCAGTAGTATGCGGGACAGTGGTAACTATGGCTACACCTTC
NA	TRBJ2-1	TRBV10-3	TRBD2	CAISEMTSGRAYNEQFF	TGTGCCATCAGTGAGATGACTAGCGGGAGGGCCTACAATGAGCAGTTCTTC
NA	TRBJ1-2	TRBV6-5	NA	CASSYSWQGGGYGYTF	TGTGCCAGCAGTTACTCGTGGCAGGGAGGCGGCTATGGCTACACCTTC
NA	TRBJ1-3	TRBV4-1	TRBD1	CASSQGQGVSGNTIYF	TGCGCCAGCAGCCAAGGGCAGGGGGTCTCTGGAAACACCATATATTTT
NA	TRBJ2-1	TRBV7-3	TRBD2	CASTKGGTSGKGEQFF	TGTGCCAGCACCAAGGGGGGGACTAGCGGGAAGGGTGAGCAGTTCTTC
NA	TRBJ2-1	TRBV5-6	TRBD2	CASSLGLAGSNEQFF	TGTGCCAGCAGCTTGGGACTAGCGGGATCCAATGAGCAGTTCTTC
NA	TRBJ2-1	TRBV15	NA	CATSSGGAAYNEQFF	TGTGCCACCAGCAGCGGGGGTGCAGCCTACAATGAGCAGTTCTTC
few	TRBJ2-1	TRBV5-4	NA	CASSLAVSYNEQFF	TGTGCCAGCAGCTTAGCGGTCTCCTACAATGAGCAGTTCTTC
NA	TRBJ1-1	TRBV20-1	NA	CSTDSPTEAFF	TGCAGTACGGACAGTCCCACTGAAGCTTTCTTT
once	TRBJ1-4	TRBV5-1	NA	CASSPQEANEKLFF	TGCGCCAGCAGCCCCCAGGAGGCTAATGAAAAACTGTTTTTT
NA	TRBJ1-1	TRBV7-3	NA	CASSLMRDTEAFF	TGTGCCAGCAGCTTAATGCGGGACACTGAAGCTTTCTTT
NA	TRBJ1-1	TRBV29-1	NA	CSATIWDIMNTEAFF	TGCAGCGCGACTATATGGGACATCATGAACACTGAAGCTTTCTTT
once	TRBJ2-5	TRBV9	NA	CASSVQGAVEETQYF	TGTGCCAGCAGCGTACAGGGCGCCGTGGAAGAGACCCAGTACTTC
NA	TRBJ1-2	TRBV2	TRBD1	CASSERLRDRSYGYTF	TGTGCCAGCAGTGAACGTCTACGGGACAGGTCTTATGGCTACACCTTC
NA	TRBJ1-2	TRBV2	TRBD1	CASTPTGRGDGYTF	TGTGCCAGCACCCCGACAGGGCGAGGAGATGGCTACACCTTC
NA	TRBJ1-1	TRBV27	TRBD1	CASSPGQGNTEAFF	TGTGCCAGCAGTCCGGGACAGGGGAACACTGAAGCTTTCTTT
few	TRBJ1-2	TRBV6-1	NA	CASSEANRGARGYTF	TGTGCCAGCAGTGAAGCCAACCGGGGGGCGCGTGGCTACACCTTC
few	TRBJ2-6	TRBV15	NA	CATSIPSGARGANVLTF	TGTGCCACCAGCATCCCCTCAGGGGCAAGAGGGGCCAACGTCCTGACTTTC
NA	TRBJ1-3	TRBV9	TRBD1	CASSRQSGGTNTIYF	TGTGCCAGCAGCCGACAATCAGGGGGCACAAACACCATATATTTT
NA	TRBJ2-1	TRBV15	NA	CATSSTGYNEQFF	TGTGCCACCAGCTCTACAGGCTACAATGAGCAGTTCTTC
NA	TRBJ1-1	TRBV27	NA	CASSIRGYNTEAFF	TGTGCCAGCAGTATCAGGGGATATAACACTGAAGCTTTCTTT
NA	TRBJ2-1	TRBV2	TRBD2	CASSIGTSGKGNEQFF	TGTGCCAGCAGTATCGGGACTAGCGGAAAGGGGAATGAGCAGTTCTTC
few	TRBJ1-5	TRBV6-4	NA	CASSDIGGVGNQPQHF	TGTGCCAGCAGTGACATTGGGGGCGTCGGCAATCAGCCCCAGCATTTT
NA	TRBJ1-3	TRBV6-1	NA	CASTTDTNSGNTIYF	TGTGCCAGCACCACCGACACGAACTCTGGAAACACCATATATTTT
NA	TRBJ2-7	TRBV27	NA	CASSPHRVPEQYF	TGTGCCAGCAGTCCCCACAGGGTGCCCGAGCAGTACTTC
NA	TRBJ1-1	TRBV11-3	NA	CASSIHPDSEAFF	TGTGCCAGCAGCATCCACCCCGACAGTGAAGCTTTCTTT
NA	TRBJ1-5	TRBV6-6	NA	CASSFQGSQPQHF	TGTGCCAGCAGTTTTCAGGGATCCCAGCCCCAGCATTTT
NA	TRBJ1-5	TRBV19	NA	CASTRGAGNQPQHF	TGTGCCAGTACCCGAGGCGCGGGCAATCAGCCCCAGCATTTT
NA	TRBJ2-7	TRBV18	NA	CASSPNSGALYEQYF	TGTGCCAGCTCACCGAACTCAGGGGCTCTCTACGAGCAGTACTTC
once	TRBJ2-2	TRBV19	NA	CASGTGRSGELFF	TGTGCCAGCGGAACAGGGAGATCCGGGGAGCTGTTTTTT
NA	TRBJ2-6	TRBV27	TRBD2	CASQAGGVGGANVLTF	TGTGCCTCCCAAGCGGGGGGCGTTGGTGGGGCCAACGTCCTGACTTTC
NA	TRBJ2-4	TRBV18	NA	CASSPPGSGVKNIQYF	TGTGCCAGCTCACCCCCCGGGAGTGGGGTCAAAAACATTCAGTACTTC
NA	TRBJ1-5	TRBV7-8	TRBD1	CASSTGQGDLKQPQHF	TGTGCCAGCAGCACCGGACAGGGGGACCTAAAACAGCCCCAGCATTTT
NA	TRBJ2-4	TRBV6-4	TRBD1	CASGDRRTKNIQYF	TGTGCCAGCGGGGACAGGCGGACCAAAAACATTCAGTACTTC
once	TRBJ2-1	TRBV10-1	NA	CASSERSGLNEQFF	TGCGCCAGCAGTGAGAGGAGCGGTCTGAATGAGCAGTTCTTC
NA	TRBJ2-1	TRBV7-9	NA	CASSLWGLNNEQFF	TGTGCCAGCAGCTTATGGGGACTGAACAATGAGCAGTTCTTC
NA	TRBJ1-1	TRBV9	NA	CASSVAVTGMNTEAFF	TGTGCCAGCAGCGTAGCTGTCACAGGGATGAACACTGAAGCTTTCTTT
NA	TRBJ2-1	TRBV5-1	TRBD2	CASSFERAGGVEQFF	TGCGCCAGCAGCTTTGAGCGAGCGGGAGGGGTTGAGCAGTTCTTC
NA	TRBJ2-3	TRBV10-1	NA	CASSSQGTDTQYF	TGCGCCAGCAGTTCCCAGGGAACAGATACGCAGTATTTT
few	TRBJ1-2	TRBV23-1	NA	CASSHSPGPGDYGYTF	TGCGCCAGCAGTCATTCCCCGGGGCCGGGGGACTATGGCTACACCTTC
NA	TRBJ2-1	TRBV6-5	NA	CASSLGHWNEQFF	TGTGCCAGCAGCCTCGGACATTGGAATGAGCAGTTCTTC
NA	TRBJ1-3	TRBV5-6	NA	CASSSPTASGNTIYF	TGTGCCAGCAGCTCACCCACTGCCTCTGGAAACACCATATATTTT
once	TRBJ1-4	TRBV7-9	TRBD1	CASSLARRLEQGEEKLFF	TGTGCCAGCAGCTTAGCGAGGCGCTTAGAACAGGGGGAAGAAAAACTGTTTTTT
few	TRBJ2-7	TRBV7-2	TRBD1	CASSPKGGTGAYEQYF	TGTGCCAGCAGCCCGAAGGGGGGGACAGGGGCCTACGAGCAGTACTTC
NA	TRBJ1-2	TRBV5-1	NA	CASSLWSAPSYGYTF	TGCGCCAGCAGCTTGTGGTCGGCACCTAGCTATGGCTACACCTTC
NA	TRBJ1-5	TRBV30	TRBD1	CAWSVTDRGWGNQPQHF	TGTGCCTGGAGTGTAACCGACAGGGGGTGGGGCAATCAGCCCCAGCATTTT
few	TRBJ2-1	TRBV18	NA	CASSPKWGGASNEQFF	TGTGCCAGCTCACCAAAGTGGGGGGGCGCATCCAATGAGCAGTTCTTC
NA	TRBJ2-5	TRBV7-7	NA	CASSRGGTLGETQYF	TGTGCTAGCAGCAGAGGCGGTACGCTAGGAGAGACCCAGTACTTC
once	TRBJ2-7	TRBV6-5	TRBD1	CASRRDRAYEQYF	TGTGCCAGCAGGCGGGACAGGGCCTACGAGCAGTACTTC
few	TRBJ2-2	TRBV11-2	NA	CASSLEYSGELFF	TGTGCCAGCAGCTTAGAGTATTCCGGGGAGCTGTTTTTT
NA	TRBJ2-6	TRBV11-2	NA	CASSLDRAGANVLTF	TGTGCCAGCAGCTTAGATCGGGCTGGGGCCAACGTCCTGACTTTC